One T cell receptor (beta chain) is described in this entry. This sample stems from a study of OX40 agonist ivuxolimab in advanced cancers. TCRdb's table, derived via immunoSEQ multiplex PCR, lists solely in-frame clones and lacks some. Here the sample spans over 95,000 clones, 75% to 95% being singletons. This TCR came from an adult with an advanced solid tumor such as melanoma, head and neck, liver or kidney cancer. Specimen: CD4+ or CD8+ T cells sorted from blood, collected in a trial of the OX40 agonist ivuxolimab.

The CDR3 is CASSPRSGRESYNEQFF. CDR3 sequence (DNA): TGTGCCAGCAGCCCAAGGAGCGGGAGGGAAAGTTACAATGAGCAGTTCTTC. This sequence joins TRBV9 and TRBJ2-1, with TRBD2 matching 10 bases. Germline loops: CDR1 SGDLS, CDR2 YYNGEE. Trimming took 4 bases from V and 4 from J; bases not matched to a gene: 11. This CDR3 has 17 residues.